The 22 T cell receptor beta chains listed next were all sequenced from one sample in a study of shared clonotypes between healthy human individuals. This table comes from immunoSEQ multiplex PCR, and its TCRdb copy is limited to in-frame clones, with some not included. The table lists roughly 1,500,000 clones, less than 99% of them singletons. Material: naive CD4+ T cells sorted from blood. Noted subset: CD45RA+ positively selected. The receptor source for this set is a man aged 25-45 years in good health.

The CDR3 DNA sequence: TGTGCCAGCAGCGTGTCCGTGGGTCGGAACTACGAGCAGTACTTC. Translated: CASSVSVGRNYEQYF. The chain uses TRBV9 and TRBJ2-7, with D uncertain. Germline CDR1 SGDLS, CDR2 YYNGEE. Trimming removed 2 bases at V and 3 bases at J, with 15 bases between. The CDR3 covers 15 residues.

The chain carries TRBV5-1 and TRBJ2-2, with D perhaps TRBD1 (6 bases). Germline CDR1 is SGHRS and CDR2 is YFSETQ. V was clipped by 4 bases and J by 3 bases, with 13 bases between them. This CDR3 is 15 amino acids long. The CDR3 region is CASSIGTHHTGELFF. The CDR3 region has the DNA TGCGCCAGCAGCATCGGGACACATCACACCGGGGAGCTGTTTTTT.

This chain uses TRBV9 with TRBJ2-7; unclear D gene. V was shortened by 0 bases and J by 1 base, with 8 bases between the two germline ends. Germline CDR1 is SGDLS and CDR2 is YYNGEE. The CDR3 has 14 amino acids. In nucleotides, the CDR3 is TGTGCCAGCAGCGTAGTGGCGGCTTCCTACGAGCAGTACTTC. This codes for CASSVVAASYEQYF.

This clone showed up just once. The V gene is TRBV27, the J gene TRBJ2-3; 15 bases line up with TRBD2. The CDR3 contains 20 residues. V was pared by 6 bases and J by 2 bases, with 15 bases of the junction left unmatched. The germline V gene encodes CDR1 MNHEY and CDR2 SMNVEV (reference sequence). The CDR3 reads CASRLNPGLAGGKYTDTQYF. CDR3 nucleotides: TGTGCCAGCAGGCTAAACCCGGGACTAGCGGGAGGTAAATACACAGATACGCAGTATTTT.

The genes are TRBV7-2 and TRBJ2-7; D is perhaps TRBD2 (5 bases). The germline CDR1 and CDR2 sequences are SGHTA and FQGNSA. The germline V and J ends were trimmed by 5 bases and 3 bases, with 14 bases remaining between them. This CDR3 spans 14 amino acids. CDR3 nucleotides: TGTGCCAGCAGCCGACCCGGGGAGAACTACGAGCAGTACTTC. Protein product: CASSRPGENYEQYF.

This chain uses TRBV9 with TRBJ1-1; D is uncertain. Germline CDR1 and CDR2: SGDLS and YYNGEE. V was clipped by 3 bases and J by 5 bases, with 14 bases between them. The CDR3 totals 14 residues. The CDR3 DNA reads as TGTGCCAGCAGCGCAGACCTGAAAGGGACTGAAGCTTTCTTT. Residues: CASSADLKGTEAFF. Drawing the rest from reference TRBV9 and TRBJ1-1, the complete variable domain is DSGVTQTPKHLITATGQRVTLRCSPRSGDLSVYWYQQSLDQGLQFLIQYYNGEERAKGNILERFSAQQFPDLHSELNLSSLELGDSALYFCASSADLKGTEAFFGQGTRLTVV.

The chain combines TRBV5-4 with TRBJ2-7; 15 positions match TRBD2. Germline V CDR1 and CDR2: SGHNT, YYREEE (reference sequence). V lost 4 bases, J lost 2 bases, and 13 bases stayed unmatched. The CDR3 has 19 residues. The CDR3 DNA sequence: TGTGCCAGCAGCGGGTCCGGGACTAGCGGGAGGAAAGTCGCCTACGAGCAGTACTTC. It is translated as CASSGSGTSGRKVAYEQYF.

The genes are TRBV5-1 and TRBJ2-2; TRBD2 matches 12 bases. The CDR3 sequence is 17 residues long. Losses at the gene ends were 4 bases for V and 4 bases for J; bases not matched to a gene: 8. Germline values: CDR1 SGHRS, CDR2 YFSETQ. Here the CDR3 reads CASSTRLAGVITGELFF. The CDR3 DNA is TGCGCCAGCAGCACCCGACTAGCGGGAGTAATCACCGGGGAGCTGTTTTTT.

About this clone: Within the sample, other DNA sequences also encode this same CDR3. The J gene is TRBJ1-1, the V gene TRBV5-4; 7 positions match TRBD1. Germline CDR1 and CDR2: SGHNT and YYREEE (reference sequence). The ends lost 3 bases at V and 2 bases at J; junction bases unmatched: 7. CDR3 length: 15 amino acids. The CDR3 sequence is CASSSPSGGNTEAFF. The CDR3 nucleotides read TGTGCCAGCAGCTCTCCTTCAGGGGGAAACACTGAAGCTTTCTTT.

This chain connects TRBV5-4 to TRBJ2-3, with 7 bases identical to TRBD2. Germline lookup yields CDR1 SGHNT and CDR2 YYREEE (reference sequence). V lost 0 bases to trimming and J lost 2 bases; unmatched junction nucleotides: 9. The CDR3 is made up of 17 amino acids. DNA of the CDR3: TGTGCCAGCAGCTTGGTAGGGCCTAGCGGACCCACAGATACGCAGTATTTT. Translated: CASSLVGPSGPTDTQYF. The full variable domain, its missing parts supplied by reference TRBV5-4 and TRBJ2-3, is ETGVTQSPTHLIKTRGQQVTLRCSSQSGHNTVSWYQQALGQGPQFIFQYYREEENGRGNFPPRFSGLQFPNYSSELNVNALELDDSALYLCASSLVGPSGPTDTQYFGPGTRLTVL.

The chain uses TRBV5-5 and TRBJ2-7; no definite D call. The germline V gene has CDR1 SGHKS and CDR2 YYEKEE (reference sequence). The CDR3 consists of 13 residues. V lost 7 bases and J 2 bases, leaving 13 bases between the germline ends. CDR3 in DNA: TGTGCCAGCGGCAATAGTTACGCCTACGAGCAGTACTTC. Its translation: CASGNSYAYEQYF.

This chain uses TRBV21-1 with TRBJ2-3; the table gives TRBD2 as D, unverified against the DNA. TRBV21-1 is classified as a pseudogene. The CDR3 covers 12 residues. The CDR3 region has the DNA TGTGCCAGCAGCAAAGAGCGAGGTACGCAGTATTTT. Protein: CASSKERGTQYF.

V and J are TRBV18 and TRBJ2-1, with D unclear. CDR1 is KGHSH and CDR2 is LQKENI in the germline V gene. The V gene lost 2 bases and the J gene lost 0 bases, with 8 bases spanning the gap. The CDR3 totals 15 residues. The CDR3 sequence is CASSPTADSYNEQFF. The CDR3 region has the DNA TGTGCCAGCTCACCAACGGCAGACTCCTACAATGAGCAGTTCTTC. Filled out from reference TRBV18 and TRBJ2-1, the complete variable domain reads NAGVMQNPRHLVRRRGQEARLRCSPMKGHSHVYWYRQLPEEGLKFMVYLQKENIIDESGMPKERFSAEFPKEGPSILRIQQVVRGDSAAYFCASSPTADSYNEQFFGPGTRLTVL.

The chain couples TRBV5-1 to TRBJ2-2; D assignment may be TRBD1 or TRBD2 (5 bases each). CDR3 length: 16 amino acids. CDR1 and CDR2 (germline): SGHRS, YFSETQ. V was shortened by 6 bases and J by 3 bases, with 18 bases between the two germline ends. The CDR3 nucleotides read TGCGCCAGCACCAACTACCCAGGGACGGACACCGGGGAGCTGTTTTTT. Its translation: CASTNYPGTDTGELFF.

The chain links TRBV18 to TRBJ1-2; 7 nucleotides align to TRBD1. There are 13 residues in the CDR3. With 3 bases clipped from V and 8 bases from J, the junction kept 6 bases outside the gene matches. Germline CDR1 and CDR2: KGHSH and LQKENI. Here the CDR3 DNA reads TGTGCCAGCTCACCTGAGGGGGCAGGGGGCTACACCTTC. It is translated as CASSPEGAGGYTF.

The chain couples TRBV5-1 to TRBJ2-3, with D perhaps matching TRBD2 (5 bases). The length of the CDR3 is 14 residues. V was pared by 4 bases and J by 2 bases, with 11 bases between. Germline V lookup: CDR1 SGHRS, CDR2 YFSETQ. CDR3 region: CASSLEGITDTQYF. The CDR3 DNA follows: TGCGCCAGCAGCCTCGAGGGTATCACAGATACGCAGTATTTT.

The chain employs TRBV29-1 and TRBJ2-1; 11 nucleotides match TRBD2. The CDR3 contains 17 residues. The germline V gene encodes CDR1 SQVTM and CDR2 ANQGSEA. V shed 2 bases and J 10 bases; nucleotides not matched to a gene: 16. The CDR3 region has the DNA TGCAGCGTTGAATACATATCTAGCGGGAGGACCCGGGGGGAGCAGTTCTTC. This encodes CSVEYISSGRTRGEQFF.

This rearrangement joins TRBV11-2 to TRBJ2-5; D gene unclear. Per germline, CDR1 SGHAT and CDR2 FQNNGV. The length of the CDR3 is 11 residues. V was pared by 7 bases and J by 5 bases, with 8 bases between. In nucleotides, the CDR3 is TGTGCCAGCACGCTATATGAGACCCAGTACTTC. It is translated as CASTLYETQYF.

CDR3 bases: TGTGCCAGCAGCTCTTTAAGGTCCTTCGGACAGGGCGAGACTGAAGCTTTCTTT. Protein sequence: CASSSLRSFGQGETEAFF. The chain is built from TRBV7-9 and TRBJ1-1; 8 bases match TRBD1. The V segment lost 4 bases and the J segment 5 bases; nucleotides outside the gene matches: 18. CDR1 SEHNR and CDR2 FQNEAQ come from the germline V gene (reference sequence). CDR3 length: 18 residues.

This clone occurred once. V is TRBV15 and J is TRBJ1-5; D is unclear. This CDR3 has 13 residues. The germline V gene encodes CDR1 LNHNV and CDR2 YYDKDF (reference sequence). V lost 0 bases and J 9 bases, leaving 9 bases between the germline ends. CDR3 in amino acids: CATSRDFNGPQHF. In DNA form, the CDR3 reads TGTGCCACCAGCAGAGATTTTAATGGGCCCCAGCATTTT.

V is TRBV12-5 and J is TRBJ2-1; D is unclear. There are 12 residues in the CDR3. The germline V and J ends were trimmed by 8 bases and 5 bases, with 10 bases remaining between them. The V gene's germline CDR1 is LGHNT and CDR2 FRNRAP. This CDR3 is CASKRTHNEQFF. The DNA of the CDR3 is TGTGCTAGTAAACGGACGCACAATGAGCAGTTCTTC.

The chain links TRBV2 to TRBJ2-5; D possibly corresponds to TRBD1 (6 bases). The germline gives CDR1 SNHLY, CDR2 FYNNEI. V shed 4 bases and J shed 5 bases, with 11 bases lying between them. The CDR3 covers 13 residues. CDR3 loop: CASSARGWETQYF. CDR3 sequence (DNA): TGTGCCAGCAGTGCCAGGGGATGGGAGACCCAGTACTTC.